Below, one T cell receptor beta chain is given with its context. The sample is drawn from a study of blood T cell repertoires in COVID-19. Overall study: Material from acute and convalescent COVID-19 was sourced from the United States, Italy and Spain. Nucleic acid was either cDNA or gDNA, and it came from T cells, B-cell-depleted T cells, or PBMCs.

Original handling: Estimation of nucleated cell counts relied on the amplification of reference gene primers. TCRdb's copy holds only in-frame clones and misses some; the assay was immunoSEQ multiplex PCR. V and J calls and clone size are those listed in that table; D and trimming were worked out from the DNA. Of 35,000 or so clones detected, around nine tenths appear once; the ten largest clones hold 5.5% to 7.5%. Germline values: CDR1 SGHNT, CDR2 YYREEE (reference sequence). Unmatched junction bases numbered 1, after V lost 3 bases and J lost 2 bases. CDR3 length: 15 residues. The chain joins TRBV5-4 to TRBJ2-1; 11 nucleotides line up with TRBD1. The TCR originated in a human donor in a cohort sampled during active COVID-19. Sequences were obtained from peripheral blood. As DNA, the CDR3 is TGTGCCAGCAGCTCGGGACAGGGGGCCTACAATGAGCAGTTCTTC. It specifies CASSSGQGAYNEQFF.